These 31 T cell receptor beta chains were sequenced from one sample in a study of blood T cell repertoires in COVID-19. Measured with immunoSEQ multiplex PCR; TCRdb has only the in-frame clones, and not every one. This sample has around 110,000 clones, with approximately 85% found just once. Sequencing was carried out using peripheral blood. The receptors were gathered from a middle-aged man with acute or convalescent COVID-19.

The V call is TRBV7-3, the J call TRBJ2-3, with 8 bases identical to TRBD2. This CDR3 has 14 amino acids. V lost 5 bases and J lost 4; bases outside the gene matches: 5. Germline V gene sequence: CDR1 SGHTA, CDR2 FQGTGA. The CDR3 here is CASSKAGAADTQYF. The CDR3 bases are TGTGCCAGCAGCAAAGCGGGAGCCGCAGATACGCAGTATTTT.

This clone appeared once. The chain combines TRBV24-1 with TRBJ2-1; 11 bases align to TRBD2. This CDR3 comprises 16 residues. J lost 8 bases, V lost 5 bases, and 10 bases had no gene match. The germline V gene has CDR1 KGHDR and CDR2 SFDVKD. Here the CDR3 DNA reads TGTGCCACCAGTGCTGGAACTAGCGGGAGAAGTGATGAGCAGTTCTTC. Its translation: CATSAGTSGRSDEQFF.

This clone was found once. The chain recombines TRBV25-1 with TRBJ2-7, with 10 bases matching TRBD1. This CDR3 spans 15 amino acids. Germline V gene sequence: CDR1 MGHDK, CDR2 SYGVNS. V trimming: 3 bases; J trimming: 1 base; junction bases outside the gene matches: 3. CDR3 nucleotide sequence: TGTGCCAGCAGTGACCCGGGACAGGGGTCCTACGAGCAGTACTTC. Encoded protein: CASSDPGQGSYEQYF.

J is TRBJ2-2 and V is TRBV2; TRBD1 might be the D (6 bases). The CDR3 spans 12 residues. Germline CDR1 is SNHLY and CDR2 is FYNNEI. V dropped 9 bases and J dropped 3 bases, with 8 bases sitting between them. The CDR3 sequence: CARNRDTGELFF. In DNA form, the CDR3 reads TGTGCCAGAAACAGGGACACCGGGGAGCTGTTTTTT.

The gene calls are TRBV11-3 and TRBJ2-3; D perhaps matches TRBD2 (6 bases). The CDR3 extends over 13 amino acids. V was clipped by 4 bases and J by 10 bases, with 15 bases between them. Germline CDR1 reads SGHNT; CDR2 reads YENEEA. This CDR3 is CASSSNRRGAQYF. In nucleotides, the CDR3 is TGTGCCAGCAGCTCAAACCGGAGGGGTGCGCAGTATTTT.

This clone appeared a few times. The V gene is TRBV10-2, the J gene TRBJ1-1, with 7 bases aligning to TRBD1. The CDR3 contains 13 residues. CDR1 is WSHSY, CDR2 SAAADI, per germline. The V segment lost 8 bases and the J segment 4 bases; nucleotides outside the gene matches: 7. The CDR3 loop is CASGDRARTEAFF. As DNA, the CDR3 is TGCGCCAGCGGAGACAGGGCCCGCACTGAAGCTTTCTTT.

This chain uses TRBV9 with TRBJ2-7, with TRBD2 identical over 9 bases. CDR1 and CDR2 (germline): SGDLS, YYNGEE. Trimming removed 4 bases from V and 0 bases from J; junction bases left unmatched: 11. The CDR3 consists of 17 residues. The CDR3: CASSSGISGGFSYEQYF. The CDR3 DNA is TGTGCCAGCAGCTCGGGGATTAGCGGGGGTTTCTCCTACGAGCAGTACTTC. Using reference TRBV9 and TRBJ2-7 for the parts outside the CDR3, the full variable domain is DSGVTQTPKHLITATGQRVTLRCSPRSGDLSVYWYQQSLDQGLQFLIQYYNGEERAKGNILERFSAQQFPDLHSELNLSSLELGDSALYFCASSSGISGGFSYEQYFGPGTRLTVT.

The chain links TRBV6-1 to TRBJ1-1; D remains unclear. The CDR3 has 13 amino acids. Germline lookup yields CDR1 MNHNS and CDR2 SASEGT. The germline V and J ends were trimmed by 2 bases and 5 bases, with 9 bases remaining between them. CDR3 DNA sequence: TGTGCCAGCAGTGAATTAAGGAGAACTGAAGCTTTCTTT. Its translation is CASSELRRTEAFF.

The genes are TRBV4-2 and TRBJ2-1; 11 bases line up with TRBD2. CDR1 and CDR2 (germline): LGHNA, YNFKEQ. Trimming cost V 1 base and J 0 bases; bases outside gene matches: 5. The CDR3 is made up of 18 amino acids. CDR3 loop: CASSQGSSGRSSYNEQFF. The DNA of the CDR3 is TGTGCCAGCAGCCAAGGGTCTAGCGGGAGGTCCTCCTACAATGAGCAGTTCTTC.

V is TRBV2 and J is TRBJ1-1, with 7 nucleotides matching TRBD1. In germline, CDR1 is SNHLY, CDR2 FYNNEI. Trimming removed 7 bases from V and 0 bases from J; junction bases left unmatched: 11. The length of the CDR3 is 16 residues. The CDR3 region is CASNTQAGTVNTEAFF. The CDR3 DNA reads as TGTGCCAGCAACACACAAGCCGGGACAGTGAACACTGAAGCTTTCTTT.

This sequence joins TRBV19 and TRBJ2-2, with D possibly being TRBD1 (6 bases). In germline, CDR1 is LNHDA, CDR2 SQIVND (reference sequence). V lost 4 bases, J lost 0 bases, and 12 bases lay in between. The CDR3 length is 16 residues. DNA of the CDR3: TGTGCCAGTAGTACCGGGACAATTACGAACACCGGGGAGCTGTTTTTT. Its translation is CASSTGTITNTGELFF. Using reference TRBV19 and TRBJ2-2 for the parts outside the CDR3, the full variable domain is DGGITQSPKYLFRKEGQNVTLSCEQNLNHDAMYWYRQDPGQGLRLIYYSQIVNDFQKGDIAEGYSVSREKKESFPLTVTSAQKNPTAFYLCASSTGTITNTGELFFGEGSRLTVL.

The chain carries TRBV6-5 and TRBJ1-3; no reliable D call. The CDR3 totals 13 residues. Per the germline V gene, CDR1 is MNHEY and CDR2 is SVGAGI. Trimming took 8 bases from V and 4 from J, leaving 12 bases between them. CDR3 DNA sequence: TGTGCCAGCCGCCCCGGGGTAGGAAACACCATATATTTT. Its translation: CASRPGVGNTIYF.

This chain connects TRBV7-2 to TRBJ2-5; tentative D call: TRBD2 (6 bases). The germline gives CDR1 SGHTA, CDR2 FQGNSA. The CDR3 runs 16 residues. The V end lost 5 bases, the J end lost 1 base, and 17 bases lay between the germline ends. In nucleotides, the CDR3 is TGTGCCAGCAGCCGCGGGGCGTCCCGGGGCCAAGAGACCCAGTACTTC. Its protein is CASSRGASRGQETQYF.

J is TRBJ2-1 and V is TRBV19; 9 nucleotides match TRBD1. J was trimmed by 1 base and V by 5 bases; bases with no gene match: 9. The germline CDR1 and CDR2 sequences are LNHDA and SQIVND (reference sequence). This CDR3 is built from 17 residues. The chain's CDR3 is CASSRFGTGRSYNEQFF. The DNA of the CDR3 is TGTGCCAGTAGTCGCTTCGGGACAGGGCGGTCCTACAATGAGCAGTTCTTC.

The gene calls are TRBV19 and TRBJ2-3, with 9 bases identical to TRBD2. The CDR3 runs to 17 residues. CDR1 is LNHDA and CDR2 is SQIVND in the germline V gene (reference sequence). Unmatched junction bases numbered 15, after V lost 5 bases and J lost 6 bases. The CDR3 is CASSLNLAGSRRDTQYF. Written as DNA, the CDR3 is TGTGCCAGTAGTTTAAACCTAGCGGGGAGCCGGAGGGATACGCAGTATTTT.

The rearrangement uses TRBV15 and TRBJ1-1, with 8 bases aligning to TRBD1. Trimming cost V 7 bases and J 4 bases; bases outside gene matches: 5. Germline V gives CDR1 LNHNV, CDR2 YYDKDF (reference sequence). The length of the CDR3 is 13 residues. The CDR3 bases are TGTGCCACCACCAGGGGGCTAGTCACTGAAGCTTTCTTT. It specifies CATTRGLVTEAFF.

The chain is built from TRBV11-3 and TRBJ2-2; 8 bases map to TRBD2. The CDR3 consists of 14 residues. The junction had 3 bases not matched to a gene; V was cut back by 3 bases and J by 6 bases. The V gene's germline CDR1 is SGHNT and CDR2 YENEEA. For the CDR3, the DNA is TGTGCCAGCAGCTTTACTAGCGGATCCGGGGAGCTGTTTTTT. Translation: CASSFTSGSGELFF.

The V and J genes are TRBV6-5 and TRBJ2-1; TRBD2 matches at 10 bases. J lost 3 bases, V lost 5 bases, and 4 bases had no gene match. CDR1 and CDR2 (germline): MNHEY, SVGAGI. This CDR3 is 15 amino acids long. CDR3 residues: CASSILAGIYNEQFF. The CDR3 DNA is TGTGCCAGCAGTATACTAGCGGGGATCTACAATGAGCAGTTCTTC.

The rearrangement uses TRBV7-2 and TRBJ2-2, with 7 bases that match TRBD1. This CDR3 has 15 amino acids. From germline, CDR1 is SGHTA and CDR2 FQGNSA. The ends lost 3 bases at V and 1 base at J; junction bases unmatched: 2. The DNA for the CDR3 is TGTGCCAGCAGCTTCAGGACAGGGAACACCGGGGAGCTGTTTTTT. It codes for CASSFRTGNTGELFF.

The chain couples TRBV29-1 to TRBJ2-1; 9 bases fit TRBD1. The CDR3 runs to 12 residues. The germline gives CDR1 SQVTM, CDR2 ANQGSEA. CDR3 sequence: CRGQGGFGEQFF. The CDR3 DNA follows: TGCAGGGGACAGGGTGGCTTTGGAGAGCAGTTCTTC.

This chain joins TRBV6-5 and TRBJ2-5, with 9 bases lining up with TRBD1. This CDR3 contains 15 residues. Germline loops: CDR1 MNHEY, CDR2 SVGAGI. J was trimmed by 4 bases and V by 6 bases; bases with no gene match: 9. The CDR3 coding sequence is TGTGCCAGCAGCACCAGAAGGACAGGGGTAGAGACCCAGTACTTC. Protein: CASSTRRTGVETQYF.

The chain is built from TRBV14 and TRBJ2-3, with 10 bases aligning to TRBD2. This CDR3 spans 19 amino acids. Germline CDR1 SGHDN, CDR2 FVKESK. The V and J ends lost 0 bases and 2 bases, in that order; junction bases with no gene match: 11. In DNA form, the CDR3 reads TGTGCCAGCAGCCAAGATTTTAGTTGGACTAGCGGCGTCACAGATACGCAGTATTTT. This encodes CASSQDFSWTSGVTDTQYF.

The chain is built from TRBV5-1 and TRBJ1-2, with 7 bases that match TRBD1. The CDR3 runs 15 residues. J was trimmed by 4 bases and V by 4 bases; bases with no gene match: 10. CDR1 SGHRS and CDR2 YFSETQ come from the germline V gene. The chain's CDR3 is CASSPTTGTVYGYTF. The CDR3, as DNA: TGCGCCAGCAGCCCTACAACCGGGACAGTCTATGGCTACACCTTC.

The chain combines TRBV18 with TRBJ2-2, with 10 bases identical to TRBD2. The CDR3 consists of 16 residues. Germline values: CDR1 KGHSH, CDR2 LQKENI. J gave up 4 bases and V 8 bases, and 10 bases lay outside the gene matches. In nucleotides, the CDR3 is TGTGCCAGCACAAAAGCTAGCGGGGGATTCACCGGGGAGCTGTTTTTT. Its translation is CASTKASGGFTGELFF.

The J gene is TRBJ2-7, the V gene TRBV10-3; perhaps TRBD2 as D (5 bases). This CDR3 region has 12 residues. Looked up from germline, CDR1 is ENHRY and CDR2 is SYGVKD. Trimming took off 6 bases at V and 5 bases at J, with 11 bases between the two ends. The CDR3 nucleotides read TGTGCCATCAGCTTTTTGGGAGACGAGCAGTACTTC. Encoded protein: CAISFLGDEQYF.

The chain is built from TRBV5-1 and TRBJ2-3; D unresolved. The germline gives CDR1 SGHRS, CDR2 YFSETQ. CDR3 length equals 14 residues. V was clipped by 0 bases and J by 0 bases, with 5 bases between them. CDR3 sequence (DNA): TGCGCCAGCAGCTTGGCGAGGAGCACAGATACGCAGTATTTT. It encodes CASSLARSTDTQYF.

The rearrangement joins TRBV6-5 to TRBJ1-4, with D perhaps TRBD1 (6 bases). CDR3 length: 15 residues. The V and J ends lost 0 bases and 6 bases respectively, with 11 bases between them. CDR1 and CDR2 (germline): MNHEY, SVGAGI. The CDR3 bases are TGTGCCAGCAGTTACTCTGGGGGCCGATATGAAAAACTGTTTTTT. Its protein is CASSYSGGRYEKLFF.

The genes are TRBV5-4 and TRBJ2-5; a possible D gene is TRBD2 (7 bases). V was pared by 0 bases and J by 5 bases, with 17 bases between. This CDR3 comprises 16 residues. CDR1 is SGHNT and CDR2 is YYREEE in the germline V gene (reference sequence). The CDR3 sequence: CASSLVGGGARETQYF. Here the CDR3 DNA reads TGTGCCAGCAGCTTGGTAGGAGGGGGGGCACGGGAGACCCAGTACTTC.

This rearrangement joins TRBV19 to TRBJ2-2, with TRBD1 matching 7 bases. V lost 4 bases, J lost 3 bases, and 5 bases stayed unmatched. The CDR3 is 15 amino acids. CDR1 LNHDA and CDR2 SQIVND come from the germline V gene (reference sequence). In DNA form, the CDR3 reads TGTGCCAGTAGTAGGTGGGACAGCTACACCGGGGAGCTGTTTTTT. This translates into CASSRWDSYTGELFF.

The V call is TRBV28, the J call TRBJ2-1; D not resolved. The CDR3 covers 16 residues. The germline gives CDR1 MDHEN, CDR2 SYDVKM. Trimming removed 7 bases at V and 0 bases at J, with 16 bases between. CDR3 nucleotides: TGTGCCAGCACCAAAAGAGAGGCACTCTCCTACAATGAGCAGTTCTTC. As protein: CASTKREALSYNEQFF.

The V and J genes are TRBV6-5 and TRBJ1-5; 9 bases map to TRBD1. Trimming at V came to 5 bases and at J to 6 bases, leaving 8 bases not matched to a gene. The length of the CDR3 is 15 residues. Per germline, CDR1 MNHEY and CDR2 SVGAGI. Here the CDR3 DNA reads TGTGCCAGCAGTCCACAGGGGGCGGGGGTTCAGCCCCAGCATTTT. It translates to CASSPQGAGVQPQHF.